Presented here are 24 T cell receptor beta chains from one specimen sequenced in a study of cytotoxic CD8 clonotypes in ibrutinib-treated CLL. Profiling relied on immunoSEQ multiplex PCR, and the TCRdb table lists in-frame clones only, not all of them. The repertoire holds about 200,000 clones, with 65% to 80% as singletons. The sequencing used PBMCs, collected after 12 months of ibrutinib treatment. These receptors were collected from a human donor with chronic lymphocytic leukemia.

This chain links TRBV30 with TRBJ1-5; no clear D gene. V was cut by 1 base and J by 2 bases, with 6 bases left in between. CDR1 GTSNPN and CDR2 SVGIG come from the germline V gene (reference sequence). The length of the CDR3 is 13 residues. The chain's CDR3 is CAWSDFRNQPQHF. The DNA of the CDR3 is TGTGCCTGGAGTGACTTTCGCAATCAGCCCCAGCATTTT.

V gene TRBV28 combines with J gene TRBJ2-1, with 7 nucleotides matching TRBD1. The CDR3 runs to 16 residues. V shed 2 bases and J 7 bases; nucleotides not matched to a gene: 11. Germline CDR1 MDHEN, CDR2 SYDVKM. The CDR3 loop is CASSLSADRAWNEQFF. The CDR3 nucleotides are TGTGCCAGCAGTTTAAGCGCCGACAGGGCCTGGAATGAGCAGTTCTTC.

The CDR3 DNA sequence: TGTGCCTGGAGTGTCCAGACTTCCTTGGGCACTGAAGCTTTCTTT. It translates to CAWSVQTSLGTEAFF. The chain carries TRBV30 and TRBJ1-1; D gene uncertain. CDR1 and CDR2 from the germline V gene are GTSNPN and SVGIG (reference sequence). This CDR3 has 15 amino acids. The V and J ends lost 0 bases and 4 bases respectively, with 15 bases between them.

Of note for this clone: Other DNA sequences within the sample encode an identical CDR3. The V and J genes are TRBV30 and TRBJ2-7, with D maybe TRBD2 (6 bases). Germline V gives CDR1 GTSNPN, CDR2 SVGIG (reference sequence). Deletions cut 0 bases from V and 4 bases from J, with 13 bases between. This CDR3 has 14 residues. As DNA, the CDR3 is TGTGCCTGGAGTGTACTGGGGGGATCGTACGAGCAGTACTTC. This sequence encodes CAWSVLGGSYEQYF.

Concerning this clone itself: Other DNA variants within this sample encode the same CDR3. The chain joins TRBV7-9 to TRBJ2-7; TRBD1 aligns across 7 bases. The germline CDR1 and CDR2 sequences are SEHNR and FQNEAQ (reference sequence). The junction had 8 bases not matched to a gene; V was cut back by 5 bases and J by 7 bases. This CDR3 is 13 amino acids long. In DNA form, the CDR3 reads TGTGCCAGCAGCCTCACAGGGGTGGGAGAGCAGTACTTC. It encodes CASSLTGVGEQYF.

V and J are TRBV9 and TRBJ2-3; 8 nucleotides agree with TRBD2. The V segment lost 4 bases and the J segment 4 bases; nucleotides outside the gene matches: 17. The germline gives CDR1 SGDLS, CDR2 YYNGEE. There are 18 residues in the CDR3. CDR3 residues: CASSTTGGSGVGADTQYF. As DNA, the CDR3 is TGTGCCAGCAGCACCACCGGTGGTAGCGGGGTAGGTGCAGATACGCAGTATTTT.

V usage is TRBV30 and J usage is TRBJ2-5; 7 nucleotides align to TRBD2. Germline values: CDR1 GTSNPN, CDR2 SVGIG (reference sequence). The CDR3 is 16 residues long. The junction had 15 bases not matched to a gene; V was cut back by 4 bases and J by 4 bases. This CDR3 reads CAWKLGGGRARETQYF. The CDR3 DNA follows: TGTGCCTGGAAGTTGGGCGGAGGGAGGGCCAGAGAGACCCAGTACTTC.

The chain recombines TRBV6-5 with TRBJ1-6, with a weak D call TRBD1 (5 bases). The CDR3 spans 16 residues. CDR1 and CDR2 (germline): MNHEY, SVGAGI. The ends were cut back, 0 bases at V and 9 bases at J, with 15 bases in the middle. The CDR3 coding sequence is TGTGCCAGCAGTTACTCCATTCTTCAGGGTGTTTCACCCCTCCACTTT. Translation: CASSYSILQGVSPLHF.

Written as DNA, the CDR3 is TGTGCCAGCAGCTTTCCGACTCCTCCCTACGAGCAGTACTTC. It codes for CASSFPTPPYEQYF. The chain uses TRBV13 and TRBJ2-7; D gene ambiguous. This CDR3 contains 14 residues. The germline V gene has CDR1 PRHDT and CDR2 FYEKMQ (reference sequence). The germline V and J ends were trimmed by 3 bases and 2 bases, with 11 bases remaining between them.

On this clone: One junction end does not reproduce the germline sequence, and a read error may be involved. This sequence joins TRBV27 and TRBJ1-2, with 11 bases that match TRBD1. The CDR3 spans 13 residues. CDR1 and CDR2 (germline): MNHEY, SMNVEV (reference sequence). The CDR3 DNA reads TGTGCCAGCAGTCCCAGGACAGGGGGCAGAATTGCCTTC. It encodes CASSPRTGGRIAF.

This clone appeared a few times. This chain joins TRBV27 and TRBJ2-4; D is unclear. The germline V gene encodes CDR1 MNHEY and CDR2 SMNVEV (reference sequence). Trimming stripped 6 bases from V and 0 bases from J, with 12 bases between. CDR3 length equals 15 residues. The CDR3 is CASSPDGVAKNIQYF. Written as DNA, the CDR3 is TGTGCCAGCAGCCCGGATGGAGTAGCCAAAAACATTCAGTACTTC.

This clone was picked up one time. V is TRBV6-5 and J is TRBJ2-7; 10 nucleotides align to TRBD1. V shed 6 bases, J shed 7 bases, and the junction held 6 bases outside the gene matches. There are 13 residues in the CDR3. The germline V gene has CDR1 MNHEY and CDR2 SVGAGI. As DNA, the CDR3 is TGTGCCAGCAGGCGACAGGGGGCGCGAGAGCAGTACTTC. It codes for CASRRQGAREQYF.

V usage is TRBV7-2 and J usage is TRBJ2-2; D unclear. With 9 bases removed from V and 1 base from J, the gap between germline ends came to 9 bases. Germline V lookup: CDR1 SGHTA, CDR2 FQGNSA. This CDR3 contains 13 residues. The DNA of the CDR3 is TGTGCCAGTGCTTGGGGGAACACCGGGGAGCTGTTTTTT. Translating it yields CASAWGNTGELFF. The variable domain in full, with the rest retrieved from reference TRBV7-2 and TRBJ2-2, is GAGVSQSPSNKVTEKGKDVELRCDPISGHTALYWYRQSLGQGLEFLIYFQGNSAPDKSGLPSDRFSAERTGGSVSTLTIQRTQQEDSAVYLCASAWGNTGELFFGEGSRLTVL.

CDR3 loop: CASSPLGGGYEQYF. The CDR3 coding sequence is TGTGCCAGTAGCCCCCTCGGGGGGGGGTACGAGCAGTACTTC. The chain couples TRBV19 to TRBJ2-7; 8 nucleotides agree with TRBD2. There are 14 residues in the CDR3. CDR1 LNHDA and CDR2 SQIVND come from the germline V gene (reference sequence). V was pared by 6 bases and J by 4 bases, with 8 bases of the junction left unmatched.

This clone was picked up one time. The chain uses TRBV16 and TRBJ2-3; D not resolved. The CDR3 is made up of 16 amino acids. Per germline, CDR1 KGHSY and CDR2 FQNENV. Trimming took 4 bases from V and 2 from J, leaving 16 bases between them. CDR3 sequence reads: CASSPVRQPLTDTQYF. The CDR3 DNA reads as TGTGCCAGCAGCCCTGTTCGGCAACCCCTCACAGATACGCAGTATTTT.

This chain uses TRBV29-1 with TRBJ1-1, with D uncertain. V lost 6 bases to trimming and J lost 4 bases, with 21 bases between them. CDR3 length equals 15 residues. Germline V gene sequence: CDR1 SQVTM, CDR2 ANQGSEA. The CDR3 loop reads CSVRAVTAIGTEAFF. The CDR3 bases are TGCAGCGTCAGAGCAGTTACAGCGATTGGCACTGAAGCTTTCTTT.

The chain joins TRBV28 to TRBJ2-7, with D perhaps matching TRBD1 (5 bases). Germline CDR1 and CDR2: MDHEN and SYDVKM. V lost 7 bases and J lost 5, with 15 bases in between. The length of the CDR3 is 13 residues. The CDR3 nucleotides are TGTGCCAGCAACGACCAGGGAATAAACGAGCAGTACTTC. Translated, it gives CASNDQGINEQYF.

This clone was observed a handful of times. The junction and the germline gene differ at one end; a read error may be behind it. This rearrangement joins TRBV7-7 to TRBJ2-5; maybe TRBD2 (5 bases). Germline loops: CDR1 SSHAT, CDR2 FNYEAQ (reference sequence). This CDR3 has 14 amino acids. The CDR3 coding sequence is TGTGCTAGCAGCAGTGGCGGAGGTTGGGAGACCCAGTACTTC. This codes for CASSSGGGWETQYF.

The CDR3 sequence: CSGGTGRYEQFF. The CDR3 DNA follows: TGCAGCGGGGGGACAGGGAGGTATGAGCAGTTCTTC. This chain uses TRBV29-1 with TRBJ2-1; 9 bases map to TRBD1. The V segment lost 7 bases and the J segment 8 bases; nucleotides outside the gene matches: 6. The CDR3 length is 12 residues. CDR1 is SQVTM and CDR2 is ANQGSEA in the germline V gene.

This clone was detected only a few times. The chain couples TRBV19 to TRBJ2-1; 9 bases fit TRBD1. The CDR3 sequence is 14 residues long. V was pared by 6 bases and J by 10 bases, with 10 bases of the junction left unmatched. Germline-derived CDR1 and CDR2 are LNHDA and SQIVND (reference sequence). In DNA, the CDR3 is TGTGCCAGTAGAGCCGGGACAGGGTTCCGAGAGCAGTTCTTC. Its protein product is CASRAGTGFREQFF.

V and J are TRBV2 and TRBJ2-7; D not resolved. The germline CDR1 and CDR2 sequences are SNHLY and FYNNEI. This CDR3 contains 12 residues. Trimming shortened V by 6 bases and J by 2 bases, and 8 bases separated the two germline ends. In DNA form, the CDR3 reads TGTGCCAGCAGGGACCCTACCTACGAGCAGTACTTC. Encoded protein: CASRDPTYEQYF.

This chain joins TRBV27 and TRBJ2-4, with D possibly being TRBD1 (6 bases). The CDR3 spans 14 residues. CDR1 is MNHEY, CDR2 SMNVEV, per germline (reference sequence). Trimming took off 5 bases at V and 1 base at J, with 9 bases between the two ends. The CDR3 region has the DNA TGTGCCAGCAGTAGGACAGACGCCAAAAACATTCAGTACTTC. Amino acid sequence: CASSRTDAKNIQYF.

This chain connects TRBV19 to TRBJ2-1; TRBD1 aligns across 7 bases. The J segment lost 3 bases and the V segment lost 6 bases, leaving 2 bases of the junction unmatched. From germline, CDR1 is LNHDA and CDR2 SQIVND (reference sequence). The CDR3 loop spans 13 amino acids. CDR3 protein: CASRGQNYNEQFF. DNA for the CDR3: TGTGCCAGTAGGGGACAGAACTACAATGAGCAGTTCTTC.

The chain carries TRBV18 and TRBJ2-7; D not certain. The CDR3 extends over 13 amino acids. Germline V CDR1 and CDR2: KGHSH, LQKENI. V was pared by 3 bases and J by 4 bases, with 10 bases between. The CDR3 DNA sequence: TGTGCCAGCTCACCGGGCGCGACGTACGAGCAGTACTTC. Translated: CASSPGATYEQYF.